The TCR beta chain under discussion was sequenced for a study of T-cell memory formation after mild COVID-19. Study summary: Each donor largely had its own TCR clusters. The study's findings and limits: Researchers could not confirm that second-wave clones peaking on day 37 targeted SARS-CoV-2. Pre-infection memory carried some responding clones, suggesting that cross-reactive memory joined.

The 5'RACE method, run with constant-segment primers, produced TCR alpha and TCR beta cDNA libraries (carrying sample barcodes and UMIs). TCRdb reprocessed the 5' RACE reads via MiXCR and lists one record per CDR3 protein. In the table there are tens of thousands of distinct CDR3 sequences, 10% to 12% of which are singletons. This clonotype was picked up many times. The antigen is not known. The sample taken for sequencing was PBMCs or a T cell subset sorted from them (not recorded which). This receptor was obtained from a man younger than 35 who had mild COVID-19 (a few samples of this study predate the infection). Cell type and time point are not known.

The CDR3 DNA reads as TGTGCCAGCAGTTGGGGAGTGCTCACAGATACGCAGTATTTT. Translating it yields CASSWGVLTDTQYF. V and J are TRBV11-2 and TRBJ2-3, with D possibly being TRBD2 (5 bases). Germline loops: CDR1 SGHAT, CDR2 FQNNGV. CDR3 length equals 14 residues. The V end lost 6 bases, the J end lost 2 bases, and 12 bases lay between the germline ends.